This TCR beta chain is drawn from a study of T cells in Graves' hyperthyroidism and ophthalmopathy. On the study more broadly: The authors collected peripheral blood at initial diagnosis, before any treatment. Findings of the study overall: Most clonotypes that expanded in the thyroid above 0.001 also showed up in blood.

Germline loops: CDR1 SGHRS, CDR2 YFSETQ. Trimming cost V 0 bases and J 3 bases; bases outside gene matches: 4. There are 16 residues in the CDR3. Authors of the study amplified TCR beta CDR3 regions from RNA transcripts. The HTBI primer set served for first-round RT-PCR of the TCR CDR3. One entry per CDR3 protein, called by TCRdb with MiXCR from the multiplex PCR reads. The sample lists around 300,000 distinct CDR3 sequences; over 11% were seen once. The sample holds a few counts of this clonotype. The target antigen is unknown. J is TRBJ2-3 and V is TRBV5-1, with TRBD1 matching over 10 bases. This clonotype was obtained from a woman aged 25-40 years with Graves' hyperthyroidism. Sequencing input: blood. CDR3 sequence reads: CASSLDGQGETDTQYF. The DNA for the CDR3 is TGCGCCAGCAGCTTGGATGGACAGGGGGAAACAGATACGCAGTATTTT.